The clone carrying this T cell receptor beta chain came up many times. For TCR beta, libraries came from iRepertoire HTBI primers and Arm-PCR of CDR3 regions. TCRdb itself ran the multiplex PCR reads through MiXCR, one entry per CDR3 protein. Counted here are 400,000 to 450,000 distinct CDR3 sequences, more than 12% occurring once; the ten biggest clones make up approximately 15%. This sample was taken from a study of regulatory T cells in long-lasting Graves disease. Time point denoted: newly diagnosed GD, antithyroid drugs for less than 3 months. There was RNA extracted from PBMCs, and the TCR library was made from it. The V end was cut by 3 bases, the J end by 4 bases, with 16 bases between. Germline values: CDR1 DFQATT, CDR2 SNEGSKA (reference sequence). The CDR3 sequence is 15 residues long. These data were also reused for a study on T cells in Graves' hyperthyroidism and ophthalmopathy.

This sequence was found in a woman younger than 45 with Graves disease. The sequencing used peripheral blood mononuclear cells (PBMCs), collected at new diagnosis, from a patient treated with antithyroid drugs. This chain uses TRBV20-1 with TRBJ2-1; possible D gene TRBD2, 5 bases. The CDR3 DNA reads TGCAGTGCTAGCCGAGGGAGTTCGGCTTACAATGAGCAGTTCTTC. Translation gives CSASRGSSAYNEQFF.